The entry below describes one TCR beta chain. Germline CDR1 is MRHNA and CDR2 is SNTAGT. The length of the CDR3 is 14 residues. Trimming cost V 6 bases and J 7 bases, with 15 bases left between them. Original handling: Nucleated cell number was recorded as an estimate derived from reference gene primer amplification. Libraries were prepared by immunoSEQ multiplex PCR; TCRdb keeps only in-frame clonotypes and omits some of them. For V, J and clone size, that table is used; D and trimming come from the DNA. Here the sample spans about 11,000 clones, about two thirds being singletons. Seattle's cohort entered during active infection and was followed longitudinally. These data originate in a study of blood T cell repertoires in COVID-19. The overall study: The study drew acute and convalescent COVID-19 samples from the United States, Italy and Spain. The cDNA or gDNA used as material had been derived from T cells, B-cell-depleted T cells, or PBMCs.

The rearrangement joins TRBV6-4 to TRBJ2-2; maybe TRBD1 (6 bases). The sequencing input was peripheral blood. The sequence was collected from a man between 60 and 70 years old with COVID-19, enrolled during active disease. The CDR3 sequence: CASSRQADNGELFF. CDR3 coding DNA: TGTGCCAGCAGCCGACAGGCGGACAACGGGGAGCTGTTTTTT.